One sample yielded the 16 T cell receptor beta chains listed below, sequenced in a study of T cells in localized non-small cell lung cancer. Sequencing was performed with immunoSEQ multiplex PCR; in TCRdb, only in-frame clones are kept and a portion is missing. Of around 12,000 clones listed, around 80% are singletons. The specimen comprised peripheral blood, sampled before any cancer treatment. The receptors were sampled from a male donor at least 60 years old with stage I lung adenocarcinoma.

The chain couples TRBV28 to TRBJ1-5; D is uncertain. This CDR3 is 14 amino acids long. Germline loops: CDR1 MDHEN, CDR2 SYDVKM. V lost 6 bases, J lost 7 bases, and 16 bases lay in between. The CDR3 sequence: CASRTGGTGQPQHF. Here the CDR3 DNA reads TGTGCCAGCAGGACGGGAGGCACGGGGCAGCCCCAGCATTTT.

The chain combines TRBV5-1 with TRBJ2-7; 10 bases match TRBD1. V was pared by 4 bases and J by 5 bases, with 6 bases of the junction left unmatched. This CDR3 spans 14 amino acids. The germline CDR1 and CDR2 sequences are SGHRS and YFSETQ. The CDR3: CASSARQGADEQYF. CDR3 bases: TGCGCCAGCAGCGCCCGACAGGGGGCTGACGAGCAGTACTTC.

V gene TRBV14 combines with J gene TRBJ1-2; 8 nucleotides line up with TRBD1. The CDR3 consists of 13 residues. From germline, CDR1 is SGHDN and CDR2 FVKESK. The V and J ends lost 4 bases and 4 bases, in that order; junction bases with no gene match: 2. The CDR3 is CASSPQGGYGYTF. The CDR3 DNA sequence: TGTGCCAGCAGCCCACAGGGGGGCTATGGCTACACCTTC.

V gene TRBV28 combines with J gene TRBJ1-1; 9 bases match TRBD1. Germline V gene sequence: CDR1 MDHEN, CDR2 SYDVKM. V shed 7 bases and J 8 bases; nucleotides not matched to a gene: 8. The CDR3 contains 13 residues. This chain's CDR3 is CASTSTGGREAFF. The CDR3 coding sequence is TGTGCCAGCACCTCAACAGGGGGCCGGGAAGCTTTCTTT.

V and J are TRBV6-5 and TRBJ1-1, with D possibly TRBD1 on 6 matching bases. Germline V gene sequence: CDR1 MNHEY, CDR2 SVGAGI. V was shortened by 7 bases and J by 1 base, with 16 bases between the two germline ends. This CDR3 has 15 amino acids. This chain's CDR3 is CASMDRRVKNTEAFF. The CDR3 DNA sequence: TGTGCCAGCATGGACAGACGAGTAAAGAACACTGAAGCTTTCTTT.

V usage is TRBV7-9 and J usage is TRBJ2-1, with D tentatively TRBD1 or TRBD2 (5 bases each). V dropped 3 bases and J dropped 10 bases, with 22 bases sitting between them. Looked up from germline, CDR1 is SEHNR and CDR2 is FQNEAQ (reference sequence). The CDR3 is 16 residues long. The CDR3 region has the DNA TGTGCCAGCAGCTTCGGGGCCTTAGTACGGGAAGGGGAGCAGTTCTTC. Encoded protein: CASSFGALVREGEQFF.

This sequence joins TRBV28 and TRBJ2-2, with a possible D match to TRBD1 (5 bases). V lost 0 bases and J lost 1, with 9 bases in between. Germline V gene sequence: CDR1 MDHEN, CDR2 SYDVKM. The CDR3 is made up of 16 amino acids. The CDR3 here is CASSLWVQENTGELFF. In DNA, the CDR3 is TGTGCCAGCAGTTTATGGGTACAGGAGAACACCGGGGAGCTGTTTTTT.

V is TRBV27 and J is TRBJ2-7; D is unclear. The CDR3 runs 14 residues. V shed 5 bases and J shed 3 bases, with 14 bases lying between them. Germline V CDR1 and CDR2: MNHEY, SMNVEV (reference sequence). The CDR3 loop is CASSRGGGRYEQYF. CDR3 coding DNA: TGTGCCAGCAGTAGAGGTGGTGGCCGCTACGAGCAGTACTTC.

The genes are TRBV5-6 and TRBJ2-1; possibly TRBD1 or TRBD2 for D (5 bases each). The germline CDR1 and CDR2 sequences are SGHDT and YYEEEE. This CDR3 has 15 amino acids. The V gene lost 4 bases and the J gene lost 7 bases, with 18 bases spanning the gap. CDR3 nucleotide sequence: TGTGCCAGCAGCCTGTTGGGGGATTGGAAAAATGAGCAGTTCTTC. Translation gives CASSLLGDWKNEQFF.

The V gene is TRBV5-4, the J gene TRBJ1-1; D not certain. Per the germline V gene, CDR1 is SGHNT and CDR2 is YYREEE (reference sequence). The CDR3 consists of 12 residues. Between the trimmed V and J ends, which lost 0 bases and 7 bases, there was a span of 7 bases. CDR3: CASSLDRIEAFF. The DNA for the CDR3 is TGTGCCAGCAGCTTGGACCGAATTGAAGCTTTCTTT.

This clone was seen only once. V usage is TRBV15 and J usage is TRBJ2-5; no reliable D call. The V end was cut by 1 base, the J end by 5 bases, with 8 bases between. The CDR3 totals 13 residues. Germline V gene sequence: CDR1 LNHNV, CDR2 YYDKDF (reference sequence). CDR3: CATSRVRTETQYF. For the CDR3, the DNA is TGTGCCACCAGCAGAGTGCGGACGGAGACCCAGTACTTC.

This sequence joins TRBV7-9 and TRBJ1-5; D remains unclear. The germline V gene has CDR1 SEHNR and CDR2 FQNEAQ (reference sequence). The CDR3 is 15 residues long. V was pared by 1 base and J by 3 bases, with 10 bases between. This CDR3 reads CASSLDRRPNQPQHF. The CDR3 bases are TGTGCCAGCAGCTTAGACAGACGCCCCAATCAGCCCCAGCATTTT.

V gene TRBV30 combines with J gene TRBJ1-4; perhaps TRBD1 as D (5 bases). V was cut by 4 bases and J by 8 bases, with 11 bases left in between. The germline V gene encodes CDR1 GTSNPN and CDR2 SVGIG (reference sequence). This CDR3 is 12 amino acids long. CDR3 in amino acids: CAWIGGKEKLFF. The CDR3 DNA reads as TGTGCCTGGATCGGGGGAAAAGAAAAACTGTTTTTT.

The genes are TRBV18 and TRBJ1-5; 7 bases agree with TRBD1. V shed 3 bases and J 0 bases; nucleotides not matched to a gene: 5. The CDR3 contains 16 residues. The germline V gene has CDR1 KGHSH and CDR2 LQKENI. In DNA form, the CDR3 reads TGTGCCAGCTCACCCGACAGGGCCGATAGCAATCAGCCCCAGCATTTT. It yields the protein CASSPDRADSNQPQHF.

The V and J genes are TRBV5-4 and TRBJ2-1, with a weak D call TRBD2 (5 bases). From germline, CDR1 is SGHNT and CDR2 YYREEE (reference sequence). The length of the CDR3 is 13 residues. V was clipped by 0 bases and J by 15 bases, with 16 bases between them. CDR3 in DNA: TGTGCCAGCAGCTTGGACGGTTATTCGGGGTGGTTCTTC. Translated: CASSLDGYSGWFF.

The chain employs TRBV7-6 and TRBJ2-3; TRBD2 is a possible D gene (5 bases). CDR3 length: 17 residues. CDR1 and CDR2 (germline): SGHVS, FNYEAQ. V was trimmed by 5 bases and J by 6 bases, leaving 24 bases between them. This CDR3 reads CASSERGFPAVGDTQYF. DNA for the CDR3: TGTGCCAGCAGCGAGAGAGGGTTTCCGGCCGTCGGTGATACGCAGTATTTT.